Listed below are T cell receptor beta chains from one sample, sequenced in a study of blood T cell repertoires in COVID-19. Measured with immunoSEQ multiplex PCR; TCRdb has only the in-frame clones, and not every one. The sample has over 110,000 clones, 70% to 85% seen once; the top ten hold approximately 3.6%. Sequencing was done on a sample of peripheral blood. These receptors were taken from a man in his fifties or sixties with acute or convalescent COVID-19. Each CDR3 is given with its conserved first and last residue. Fields, in order: D gene, J gene, V gene, clone size, CDR3 DNA, CDR3 protein. D genes are given only for firm matches. Part of the rows lack a size; the others show once, few, many or a class for expanded clones.

.,TRBJ2-3,TRBV24-1,.,TGTGCCACCAGTGATTTGCGAGGAAACACAGATACGCAGTATTTT,CATSDLRGNTDTQYF
.,TRBJ1-5,TRBV5-1,.,TGCGCCAGCAGCTTGGGAGACGAGGCAAGTCAGCCCCAGCATTTT,CASSLGDEASQPQHF
.,TRBJ2-1,TRBV27,.,TGTGCCAGCAGGCAAGCTGAAAGCTCCTACAATGAGCAGTTCTTC,CASRQAESSYNEQFF
.,TRBJ2-7,TRBV19,few,TGTGCCAGTAGTAAGGCGGGACAGGAGCAGTACTTC,CASSKAGQEQYF
TRBD2,TRBJ2-3,TRBV12-3/TRBV12-4,.,TGTGCCAGCAGTCTAGCGGGAGTTACGCAGTATTTT,CASSLAGVTQYF
.,TRBJ2-3,TRBV9,.,TGTGCCAGCAGCGTAGAGGCGGCCACAGATACGCAGTATTTT,CASSVEAATDTQYF
.,TRBJ2-1,TRBV21-1,many,TGTGCCAGCAACCGACAGGGATGGGACAATGAGCAGTTCTTC,CASNRQGWDNEQFF
TRBD2,TRBJ2-3,TRBV3-1/TRBV3-2,.,TGTGCCAGCAGCCAAGATCGGGCGGGAGCCAGCGCAGATACGCAGTATTTT,CASSQDRAGASADTQYF
TRBD1,TRBJ2-7,TRBV10-3,.,TGTGCCATCAGTGAGTCAACAGGGGTCACCTACGAGCAGTACTTC,CAISESTGVTYEQYF
TRBD1,TRBJ2-7,TRBV5-8,.,TGTGCCAGCCGGGACAGGGGGGGGACCTACGAGCAGTACTTC,CASRDRGGTYEQYF
TRBD1,TRBJ1-5,TRBV10-3,.,TGTGCCATCAGTGGGTCCACCGGGACAGATAGCAATCAGCCCCAGCATTTT,CAISGSTGTDSNQPQHF
TRBD1,TRBJ1-1,TRBV2,once,TGTGCCAGCAGTGGACAGGGGACGATTATGGCTTTCTTT,CASSGQGTIMAFF
TRBD2,TRBJ2-7,TRBV4-3,once,TGCGCCAGCAGCCCGGGACTAGCGGGCGCCTACGAGCAGTACTTC,CASSPGLAGAYEQYF
.,TRBJ1-1,TRBV11-2,.,TGTGCCAGCAGCTTAGGGGGGGGGAACACTGAAGCTTTCTTT,CASSLGGGNTEAFF
.,TRBJ2-1,TRBV3-1/TRBV3-2,.,TGTGCCAGCAGCCAAGATCAGGGGAATCTTAAGTTCTTC,CASSQDQGNLKFF
.,TRBJ1-1,TRBV6-2/TRBV6-3,.,TGTGCCAGCAGTTACGACGTCAGGGGGAACACTGAAGCTTTCTTT,CASSYDVRGNTEAFF
.,TRBJ2-7,TRBV29-1,.,TGCAGCGTCAGACCCGGGGGCTACGAGCAGTACTTC,CSVRPGGYEQYF
TRBD2,TRBJ2-1,TRBV6-6,.,TGTGCCATTAGCGGGCCCACCTACAATGAGCAGTTCTTC,CAISGPTYNEQFF
.,TRBJ1-1,TRBV18,few,TGTGCCAGCTCACCCGGCAGGCAGGGTGAAGCTTTCTTT,CASSPGRQGEAFF
.,TRBJ2-3,TRBV24-1,.,TGTGCCACCAGTGATGACGAGAACTACACAGATACGCAGTATTTT,CATSDDENYTDTQYF
.,TRBJ1-5,TRBV19,.,TGTGCCAGTAGACCCCCGGGGGGGGCTCTTCAGCCCCAGCATTTT,CASRPPGGALQPQHF
.,TRBJ2-7,TRBV12-2,.,TGTGCAAGTCGCTTAGCTTGGAGCAGTGTCCCCTACGAGCAGTACTTC,CASRLAWSSVPYEQYF
TRBD1,TRBJ1-1,TRBV28,.,TGTGCCAGCAGTAGGACAGGCCGTTACGCTTTCTTT,CASSRTGRYAFF
.,TRBJ2-2,TRBV5-1,.,TGCGCCAGCAGCTTGGCATCCACCGGGGAGCTGTTTTTT,CASSLASTGELFF
.,TRBJ2-7,TRBV5-1,.,TGCGCCAGCAGCTTGGAAGGTATCCCTTTGTCGGCGGGCCGCTCCTACGAGCAGTACTTC,CASSLEGIPLSAGRSYEQYF
TRBD1,TRBJ2-7,TRBV13,.,TGTGCCAGCAGCTTAGGCGGACAGGGGGACGAGCAGTACTTC,CASSLGGQGDEQYF
TRBD1,TRBJ2-1,TRBV4-3,.,TGCGCCAGCAGCCAAGTAGGGGGCAGTGAGCAGTTCTTC,CASSQVGGSEQFF
.,TRBJ1-1,TRBV14,few,TGTGCCAGCAGCGTACGACAGGTCGGCACTGAAGCTTTCTTT,CASSVRQVGTEAFF
.,TRBJ1-2,TRBV6-5,.,TGTGCCAGCAGCGCTACGGACACCTCCTATGGCTACACCTTC,CASSATDTSYGYTF
.,TRBJ2-3,TRBV29-1,.,TGCAGCGTTGCCCCCTCTAGCACAGATACGCAGTATTTT,CSVAPSSTDTQYF
.,TRBJ2-1,TRBV29-1,.,TGCAGGGGGGAGGACGGCTACAATGAGCAGTTCTTC,CRGEDGYNEQFF
.,TRBJ2-2,TRBV6-5,.,TGTGCCAGCTGGGGGCGGGTCGGGGAGCTGTTTTTT,CASWGRVGELFF
.,TRBJ2-3,TRBV6-2/TRBV6-3,.,TGTGCCAGCAGTCTCGGGGGATCCACAGATACGCAGTATTTT,CASSLGGSTDTQYF
TRBD1,TRBJ1-2,TRBV7-8,.,TGTGCCAGCAGCGAGAGCAGGGGGCAGGGGTATGGCTACACCTTC,CASSESRGQGYGYTF
.,TRBJ2-7,TRBV19,.,TGTGCCAGTAGTAGCCGGGACGGGACTTACGAGCAGTACTTC,CASSSRDGTYEQYF
TRBD2,TRBJ2-3,TRBV5-1,.,TGCGCCAGCAGCGGTAGCGGGTCTAGCACAGATACGCAGTATTTT,CASSGSGSSTDTQYF
TRBD2,TRBJ2-1,TRBV29-1,.,TGCAGCGTTGATACTAGCGGGAGTGCCAATGAGCAGTTCTTC,CSVDTSGSANEQFF
.,TRBJ2-3,TRBV2,few,TGTGCCAGCAGTGGGGACATCTCTAGCACAGATACGCAGTATTTT,CASSGDISSTDTQYF
TRBD1,TRBJ1-4,TRBV19,.,TGTGCCAGTAGAAGGGACAGCGCTGAAAAACTGTTTTTT,CASRRDSAEKLFF
.,TRBJ2-3,TRBV7-3,.,TGTGCCAGCAGCTTCGGAGTGCCAGATACGCAGTATTTT,CASSFGVPDTQYF
.,TRBJ1-6,TRBV5-4,.,TGTGCCAGCAGCCCCCCTACCCCGGGTTCACCCCTCCACTTT,CASSPPTPGSPLHF
.,TRBJ2-3,TRBV5-6,.,TGTGCCAGCAGCTTAGCCACTACAGATACGCAGTATTTT,CASSLATTDTQYF
.,TRBJ2-7,TRBV24-1,.,TGTGCCACCAGTGATAATCCCCCCAGGGACTACGAGCAGTACTTC,CATSDNPPRDYEQYF